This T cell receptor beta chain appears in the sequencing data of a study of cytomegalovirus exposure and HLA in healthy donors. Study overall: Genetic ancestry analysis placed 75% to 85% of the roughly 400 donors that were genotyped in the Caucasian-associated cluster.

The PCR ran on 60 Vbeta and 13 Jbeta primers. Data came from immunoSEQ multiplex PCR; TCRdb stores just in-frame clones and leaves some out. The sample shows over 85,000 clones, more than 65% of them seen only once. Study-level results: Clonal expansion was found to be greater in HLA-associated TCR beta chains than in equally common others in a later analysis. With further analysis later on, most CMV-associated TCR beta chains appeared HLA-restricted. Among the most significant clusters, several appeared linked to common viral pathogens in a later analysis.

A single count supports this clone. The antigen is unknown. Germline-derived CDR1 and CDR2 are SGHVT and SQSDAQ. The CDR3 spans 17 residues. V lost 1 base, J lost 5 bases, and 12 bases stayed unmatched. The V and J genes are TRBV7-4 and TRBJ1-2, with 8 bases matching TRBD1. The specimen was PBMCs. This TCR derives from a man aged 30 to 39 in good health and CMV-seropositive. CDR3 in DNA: TGTGCCAGCAGCTTAGGCCCGGACAGGGACAGTGATTATGGCTACACCTTC. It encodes CASSLGPDRDSDYGYTF. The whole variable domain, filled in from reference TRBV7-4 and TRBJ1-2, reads GAGVSQSPRYKVAKRGRDVALRCDSISGHVTLYWYRQTLGQGSEVLTYSQSDAQRDKSGRPSGRFSAERPERSVSTLKIQRTEQGDSAVYLCASSLGPDRDSDYGYTFGSGTRLTVV.